The clone carrying this TCR beta chain was seen only once. The CDR3 has 14 amino acids. Per the germline V gene, CDR1 is SEHNR and CDR2 is FQNEAQ (reference sequence). V lost 5 bases and J 6 bases, leaving 16 bases between the germline ends. The data were produced by immunoSEQ multiplex PCR, yet TCRdb's version contains in-frame clones alone and is incomplete. The profile covers about 140,000 clones, with 80% appearing a single time and approximately 3.5% taken by the ten largest. This record comes from a study of blood T cell repertoires in COVID-19. Study context: Acute and convalescent COVID-19 specimens originated in the United States, Italy and Spain.

Source material: peripheral blood. The source is a man between 65 and 85 years old who had recovered from COVID-19. The chain employs TRBV7-9 and TRBJ1-1; D is undetermined. The chain's CDR3 is CASSPPGASPEAFF. The CDR3, as DNA: TGTGCCAGCAGCCCACCAGGCGCGAGCCCTGAAGCTTTCTTT.